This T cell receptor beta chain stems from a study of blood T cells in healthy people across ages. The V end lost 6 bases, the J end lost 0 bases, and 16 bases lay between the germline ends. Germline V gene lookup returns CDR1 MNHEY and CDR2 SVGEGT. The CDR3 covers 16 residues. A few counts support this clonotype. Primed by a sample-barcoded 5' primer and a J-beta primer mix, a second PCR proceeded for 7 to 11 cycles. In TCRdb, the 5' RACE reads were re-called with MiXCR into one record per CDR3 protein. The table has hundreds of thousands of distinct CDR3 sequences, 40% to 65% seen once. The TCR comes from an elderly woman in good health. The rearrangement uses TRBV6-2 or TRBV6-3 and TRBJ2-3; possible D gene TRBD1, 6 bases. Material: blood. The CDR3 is CASRGDRPPSTDTQYF. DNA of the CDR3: TGTGCCAGCAGGGGTGACAGGCCACCTAGCACAGATACGCAGTATTTT.